Listed below are T cell receptor beta chains from one sample, sequenced in a study of prognosis after radiotherapy for stage I lung cancer. Via MiXCR, TCRdb re-called the multiplex PCR reads, giving one row per CDR3 protein. Of fewer than 15,000 distinct CDR3 sequences in the sample, 47% were seen once. Material: PBMCs, obtained before or after stereotactic body radiation therapy (not recorded which). These receptor sequences come from a donor aged 50 or older with non-small cell lung cancer. The CDR3 runs from the conserved cysteine through the conserved F or W. The D gene is left open where the match is weak. Size values are once, few and many counts, or a class for expanded clones, and some rows have none.

NA	few	TRBJ2-1	TRBV15	TGTGCCACCAGCAGAGATCGGGGGGCACGAGACAGACGGAATGAGCAGTTCTTC	CATSRDRGARDRRNEQFF
TRBD2	medium-sized	TRBJ2-7	TRBV6-2/TRBV6-3	TGTGCCAGCAGTTTCTACCCCCGGGAGGTTTCCTACGAGCAGTACTTC	CASSFYPREVSYEQYF
NA	NA	TRBJ2-2	TRBV11-2	TGTGCCAGCAGCCCCTCCGTAGCGAGGGGCTCCGGGGAGCTGTTTTTT	CASSPSVARGSGELFF
NA	medium-sized	TRBJ1-2	TRBV12-3/TRBV12-4	TGTGCCAGCAGCCAACCTGGCTCTAACTATGGCTACACCTTC	CASSQPGSNYGYTF
NA	medium-sized	TRBJ2-1	TRBV20-1	TGCAGTGCTAGTAGGGGCAGGATAGAGCAGTTCTTC	CSASRGRIEQFF
TRBD2	NA	TRBJ2-1	TRBV6-1	TGTGCCAGCAGTGCACTAGCGGGAGGCCACAATGAGCAGTTCTTC	CASSALAGGHNEQFF
TRBD1	many	TRBJ2-2	TRBV4-2	TGTGCCAGCAGCCCGGGACAGGGGTATGGGACCGGGGAGCTGTTTTTT	CASSPGQGYGTGELFF
NA	many	TRBJ2-7	TRBV4-3	TGCGCCAGCAGCCAAGACGTGCCATGGTTCGGGAGCTCCTACGAGCAGTACTTC	CASSQDVPWFGSSYEQYF
NA	many	TRBJ2-7	TRBV5-4	TGTGCCAGCAGCCGGGTGAGCTTGGGCGAGCAGTACTTC	CASSRVSLGEQYF
TRBD1	NA	TRBJ2-5	TRBV6-1	TGTGCCAGCAGATTTGACAGGGATCGGGGGACCCAGTACTTC	CASRFDRDRGTQYF
TRBD2	NA	TRBJ2-1	TRBV27	TGTGCCAGCAGTTTAATAGCGGGAGGGTACAATGAGCAGTTCTTC	CASSLIAGGYNEQFF
NA	medium-sized	TRBJ1-2	TRBV6-2/TRBV6-3	TGTGCCAGCAGTTACCGGGGGGCGCGGGGCTACACCTTC	CASSYRGARGYTF
NA	medium-sized	TRBJ2-1	TRBV20-1	TGCAGTGCAAGGACTATCTCGTTCGGCAATGAGCAGTTCTTC	CSARTISFGNEQFF
TRBD1	NA	TRBJ2-7	TRBV5-5	TGTGCCAGCAGCCAGCGACAGGGGGTCTACGAGCAGTACTTC	CASSQRQGVYEQYF
TRBD1	NA	TRBJ1-1	TRBV5-1	TGCGCCAGCAGCGCCGGACAGGGTGGCACTGAAGCTTTCTTT	CASSAGQGGTEAFF
TRBD2	medium-sized	TRBJ2-1	TRBV3-1	TGTGCCAGCAGCCTCTGGACTAGCGGGAGAAAAGGCAATGAGCAGTTCTTC	CASSLWTSGRKGNEQFF
TRBD2	NA	TRBJ2-3	TRBV20-1	TGCAGTGCTGACCGACTAGCGGGAGTCCGAGATACGCAGTATTTT	CSADRLAGVRDTQYF
TRBD1	many	TRBJ2-2	TRBV15	TGTGCCACCAGCAGAGCGGGCTTGGGACAGATAAACACCGGGGAGCTGTTTTTT	CATSRAGLGQINTGELFF
NA	NA	TRBJ1-5	TRBV20-1	TGCAGTGCTAGAGAGGGGTTGGATTATAGCAATCAGCCCCAGCATTTT	CSAREGLDYSNQPQHF